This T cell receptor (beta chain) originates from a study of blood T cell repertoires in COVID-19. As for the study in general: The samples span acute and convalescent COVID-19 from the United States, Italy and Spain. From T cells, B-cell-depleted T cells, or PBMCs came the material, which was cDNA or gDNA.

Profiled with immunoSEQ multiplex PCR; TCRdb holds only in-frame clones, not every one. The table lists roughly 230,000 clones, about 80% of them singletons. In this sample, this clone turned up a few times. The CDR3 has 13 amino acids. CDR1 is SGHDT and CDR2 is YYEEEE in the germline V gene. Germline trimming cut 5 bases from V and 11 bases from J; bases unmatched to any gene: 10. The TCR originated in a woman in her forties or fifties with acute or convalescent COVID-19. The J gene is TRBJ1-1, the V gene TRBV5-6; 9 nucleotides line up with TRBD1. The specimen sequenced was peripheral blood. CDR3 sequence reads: CASSYTGGAVAFF. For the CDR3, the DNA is TGTGCCAGCAGTTACACAGGGGGCGCCGTTGCTTTCTTT.